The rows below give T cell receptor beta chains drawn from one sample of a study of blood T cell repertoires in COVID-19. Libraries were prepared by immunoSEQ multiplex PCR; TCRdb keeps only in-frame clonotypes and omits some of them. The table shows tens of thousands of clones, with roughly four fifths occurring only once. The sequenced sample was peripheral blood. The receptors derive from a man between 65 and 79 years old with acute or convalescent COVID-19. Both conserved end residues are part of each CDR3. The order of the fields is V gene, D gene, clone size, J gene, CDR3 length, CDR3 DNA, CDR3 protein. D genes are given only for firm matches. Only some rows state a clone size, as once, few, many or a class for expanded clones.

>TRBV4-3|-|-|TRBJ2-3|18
TGCGCCAGCAGCCAGGAGGAGGTGCTAGCAGTTAGCACAGATACGCAGTATTTT
CASSQEEVLAVSTDTQYF
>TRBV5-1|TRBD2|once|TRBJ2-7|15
TGCGCCAGCAGCGGCGACCTCGGAGGGGAGGGCGAGCAGTACTTC
CASSGDLGGEGEQYF
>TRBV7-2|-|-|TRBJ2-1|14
TGTGCCAGCAGCCCTGACAGATCCTACAATGAGCAGTTCTTC
CASSPDRSYNEQFF
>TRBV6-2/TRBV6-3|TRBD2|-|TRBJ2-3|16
TGTGCCAGCAGTTACCCTAGCGGGTTTGGCACAGATACGCAGTATTTT
CASSYPSGFGTDTQYF
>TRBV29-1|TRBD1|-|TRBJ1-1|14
TGCAGCGTTGAAGATCGACCTAGGACAGGGAAAGCTTTCTTT
CSVEDRPRTGKAFF
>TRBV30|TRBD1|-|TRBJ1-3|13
TGTGCCTGGAACGCGGACAGGGGAAACACCATATATTTT
CAWNADRGNTIYF
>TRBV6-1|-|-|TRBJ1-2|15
TGTGCCAGCAGTGAAGGTTTGGGGCAGGTGTATGGCTACACCTTC
CASSEGLGQVYGYTF
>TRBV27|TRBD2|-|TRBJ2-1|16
TGTGCCAGCAGAGCGACCGGCTTTAGCGGGAGCCATGAGCAGTTCTTC
CASRATGFSGSHEQFF
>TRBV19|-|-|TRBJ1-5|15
TGTGCCAGTAGTACCCCGACAGGTACCAATCAGCCCCAGCATTTT
CASSTPTGTNQPQHF
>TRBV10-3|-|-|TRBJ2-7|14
TGTGCCATCAGGGGAGTTTTGCGGGACTACGAGCAGTACTTC
CAIRGVLRDYEQYF
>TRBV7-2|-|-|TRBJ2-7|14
TGTGCCAGCAGCTTACGGGAGCCGCCCTACGAGCAGTACTTC
CASSLREPPYEQYF
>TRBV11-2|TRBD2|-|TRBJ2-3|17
TGTGCCAGCAGCTTAGATGGGACTAGCGGGAGTACAGATACGCAGTATTTT
CASSLDGTSGSTDTQYF
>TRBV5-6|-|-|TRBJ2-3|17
TGTGCCAGCAGCTTGGTTTTAGGAGCCGCGCGCACAGATACGCAGTATTTT
CASSLVLGAARTDTQYF
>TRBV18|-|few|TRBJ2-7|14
TGTGCCAGCTCATATCCAGGCGAAGGTTACGAGCAGTACTTC
CASSYPGEGYEQYF
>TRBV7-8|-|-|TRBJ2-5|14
TGTGCCAGCAGCCCGAGACTCGCCCAAGAGACCCAGTACTTC
CASSPRLAQETQYF
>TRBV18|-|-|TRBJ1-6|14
TGTGCCAGCTCACCACGGGACTCGGATTCACCCCTCCACTTT
CASSPRDSDSPLHF
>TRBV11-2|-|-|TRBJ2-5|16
TGTGCCAGCAGCGATCATAACGATCCGGGTGAGGAGACCCAGTACTTC
CASSDHNDPGEETQYF
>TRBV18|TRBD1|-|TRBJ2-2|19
TGTGCCAGCTCACCCTCTAGGGGGCAGGAGATTCTAGACACCGGGGAGCTGTTTTTT
CASSPSRGQEILDTGELFF
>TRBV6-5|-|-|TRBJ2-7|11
TGTGCCAGCAGAAGAGCCTACGAGCAGTACTTC
CASRRAYEQYF
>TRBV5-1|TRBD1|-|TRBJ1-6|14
TGCGCCAGCAGCATAGGGACAGGGAATTCACCCCTCCACTTT
CASSIGTGNSPLHF
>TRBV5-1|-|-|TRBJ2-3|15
TGCGCCAGCAGGTGGACAAGTACTCACACAGATACGCAGTATTTT
CASRWTSTHTDTQYF
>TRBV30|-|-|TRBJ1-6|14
TGTGCCTGGAGTGTGTCTTACGGTGCGAAGCCCCTCCACTTT
CAWSVSYGAKPLHF
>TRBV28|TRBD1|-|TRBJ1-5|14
TGTGCCAGCAGTTCCGGGACAGTTAATCAGCCCCAGCATTTT
CASSSGTVNQPQHF
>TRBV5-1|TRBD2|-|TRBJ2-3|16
TGCGCCAGCAGCTTGACCGGACTAGCGGGAGCAGATACGCAGTATTTT
CASSLTGLAGADTQYF
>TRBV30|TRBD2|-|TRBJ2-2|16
TGTGCCTGGAGTGTCGAGCTAGCGGTAAACACCGGGGAGCTGTTTTTT
CAWSVELAVNTGELFF
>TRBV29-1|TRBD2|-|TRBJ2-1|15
TGCAGCGCCCGCGAGGGACTAGCGGGATCAGATGAGCAGTTCTTC
CSAREGLAGSDEQFF
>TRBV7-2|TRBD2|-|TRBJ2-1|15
TGTGCCAGCAGCCTACTAGCGGGAGGGCTGGGTGAGCAGTTCTTC
CASSLLAGGLGEQFF
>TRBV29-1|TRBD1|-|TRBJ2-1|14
TGCAGCGTTCAGCCGGGACAGGGTTACAATGAGCAGTTCTTC
CSVQPGQGYNEQFF
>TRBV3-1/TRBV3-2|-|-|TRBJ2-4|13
TGTGCCAGCAGCCTTGGGAGAGTGCAAATAGCTTCGTGG
CASSLGRVQIASW
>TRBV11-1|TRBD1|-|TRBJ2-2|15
TGTGCCAGCAGCCCTCCACAGGGGGCAACCGGGGAGCTGTTTTTT
CASSPPQGATGELFF
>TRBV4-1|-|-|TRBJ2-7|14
TGCGCCAGCAGCCGGGACAAGAATTCATGGGAGCAGTACTTC
CASSRDKNSWEQYF
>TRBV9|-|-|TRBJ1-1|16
TGTGCCAGCAGCGTCCGATCCACCGACGGGGGAACTGAAGCTTTCTTT
CASSVRSTDGGTEAFF
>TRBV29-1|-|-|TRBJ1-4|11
TGCAGCGTTGATTCCGGGGAAAAACTGTTTTTT
CSVDSGEKLFF
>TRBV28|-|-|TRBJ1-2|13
TGTGCCAGCAGTTCAGGGTCTAACTATGGCTACACCTTC
CASSSGSNYGYTF
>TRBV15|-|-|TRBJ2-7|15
TGTGCCACCAGCAGAGAAAATGGAGGGGTGGACGAGCAGTACTTC
CATSRENGGVDEQYF
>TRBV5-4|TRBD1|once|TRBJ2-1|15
TGTGCCAGCAGCTTTATAGGACAGGGTTCGGATGAGCAGTTCTTC
CASSFIGQGSDEQFF
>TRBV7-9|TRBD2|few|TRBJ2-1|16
TGTGCCAGCAACCAAGCGGGAGGGCCCTCCTACAATGAGCAGTTCTTC
CASNQAGGPSYNEQFF
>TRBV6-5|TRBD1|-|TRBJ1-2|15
TGTGCCAGCAACTTCCGAGGACAGGCCGCTTATGGCTACACCTTC
CASNFRGQAAYGYTF
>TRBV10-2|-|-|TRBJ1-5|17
TGCGCCAGCACCAGCTTTGAGGGTTTCAGGAACAATCAGCCCCAGCATTTT
CASTSFEGFRNNQPQHF
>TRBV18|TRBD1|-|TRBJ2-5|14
TGTGCCAGCTCAATCGGACAGGGGGATGAGACCCAGTACTTC
CASSIGQGDETQYF
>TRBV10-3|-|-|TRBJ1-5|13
TGTGCCACCGCAGGGAAGTTTGATGAGCCCCAGCATTTT
CATAGKFDEPQHF
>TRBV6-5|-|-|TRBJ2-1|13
TGTGCCAGCAAAGATTGGGTAGCCAATGAGCAGTTCTTC
CASKDWVANEQFF
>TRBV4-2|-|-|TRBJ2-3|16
TGTGCCAGCAGCCAAGAGCCTAGCGTTAGCACAGATACGCAGTATTTT
CASSQEPSVSTDTQYF
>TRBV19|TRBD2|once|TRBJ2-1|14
TGTGCCAGTAGGAAGCGGGAGGCTTACAATGAGCAGTTCTTC
CASRKREAYNEQFF
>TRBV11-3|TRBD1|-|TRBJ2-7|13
TGTGCCAGCAGCTCCGACAGGGACTACGAGCAGTACTTC
CASSSDRDYEQYF